This T cell receptor (beta chain) came from a study of T-cell reconstitution after alpha-beta-depleted transplantation in children. Regarding the study as a whole: Hyperexpanded clones declined; after one year, newly produced T cells mostly supplied diversity. TCRbeta diversity was high at day 60 in some patients (a result of surviving recipient T cells and thymic progenitors).

Note on this clonotype: Antigen specificity is unknown.

During its preparation, the TCRbeta library received unique molecular identifiers. MiXCR, run by TCRdb on the PCR reads, gives a single entry per CDR3 protein. The table includes about 980,000 distinct CDR3 sequences, roughly 31% detected once. The CDR3 has 16 amino acids. Trimming stripped 4 bases from V and 0 bases from J, with 14 bases between. Germline V gives CDR1 SGHDT, CDR2 YYEEEE. The rearrangement joins TRBV5-6 to TRBJ1-5, with unresolved D. The receptor's source is a boy under three years old who had a stem cell transplant for SCID, so the T cells may come from the graft donor. The sequencing here drew on PBMCs, mostly from graft donor cells, taken 360 days after TCRalphabeta/CD19-depleted stem cell transplant. The CDR3 bases are TGTGCCAGCAGCCCAAACAAGGGATCTAGCAATCAGCCCCAGCATTTT. Translating it yields CASSPNKGSSNQPQHF.